This TCR beta chain stems from a study of blood T cell repertoires in COVID-19. The CDR3 consists of 15 residues. Germline V lookup: CDR1 SNHLY, CDR2 FYNNEI. The ends were cut back, 3 bases at V and 3 bases at J, with 12 bases in the middle. Authors' analysis steps: Reference gene primers were amplified, and this amplification served to estimate nucleated cell counts. The assay was immunoSEQ multiplex PCR, and TCRdb's table has in-frame clones only and misses some. V, J and clone size are those of that table, while D and trimming were read from the DNA. The sample records a few hundred thousand clones, roughly nine tenths being singletons. This clone was seen a single time.

Sequences were obtained from peripheral blood. The sequence was obtained from a woman in her 30s with COVID-19, enrolled during active disease. This chain joins TRBV2 and TRBJ1-3, with D possibly being TRBD1 (5 bases). The CDR3 spells CASSEGGTYGNTIYF. CDR3 in DNA: TGTGCCAGCAGTGAGGGGGGGACGTATGGAAACACCATATATTTT.